Listed below are T cell receptor beta chains from one sample, sequenced in a study of blood T cells in healthy people across ages. TCRdb itself ran the 5' RACE reads through MiXCR, one entry per CDR3 protein. The table includes 1,500,000 or so distinct CDR3 sequences, around 55% detected once. Specimen: blood. The receptors stem from a man aged 18 to 30 in good health. Both conserved end residues are part of each CDR3. The order of the fields is CDR3 DNA, CDR3 protein, J gene, V gene, clone size, D gene. A D gene is named only where the DNA matches it firmly. Rows may omit the clone size; those that give it use once, few, many or a size class.

TGTGCCAGCAAGGGAATTAACACAGATACGCAGTATTTT	CASKGINTDTQYF	TRBJ2-3	TRBV2	-	-
TGTGCCAGCAGCTTAGGGCAGGGGGCAAAGGAAAAACTGTTTTTT	CASSLGQGAKEKLFF	TRBJ1-4	TRBV11-2	-	TRBD1
TGTGCCAGCAGTGAATCGGGGGTGGGAGAGCGCGAGCAGTACTTC	CASSESGVGEREQYF	TRBJ2-7	TRBV25-1	-	-
TGTGCCAGCAGCCACCTTTTCCAGAGCTCTGGGGCCAACGTCCTGACTTTC	CASSHLFQSSGANVLTF	TRBJ2-6	TRBV28	-	-
TGTGCCACCAGTGACCTAGGACAGCCCTATGGCTACACCTTC	CATSDLGQPYGYTF	TRBJ1-2	TRBV24-1	-	-
TGTGCCAGCAACCGCCTAGACAGGGGGGAAGGCTACACCTTC	CASNRLDRGEGYTF	TRBJ1-2	TRBV6-5	-	TRBD1
TGTGCCAGCAGTCCCGGAAGTGCAAGTGCGTATCAGTACTTC	CASSPGSASAYQYF	TRBJ2-4	TRBV7-9	few	-
TGCAGTGCTAGGCCCCTAGAGGGGGTACCCGAGCAGTACTTC	CSARPLEGVPEQYF	TRBJ2-7	TRBV20-1	few	-
TGTGCCAGCAGCCGTGGGACGGGGGACTATGGCTACACCTTC	CASSRGTGDYGYTF	TRBJ1-2	TRBV4-2	-	-
TGTGCCAGCAGCACCCTGGGAGCAGTAGATCAGTACTTC	CASSTLGAVDQYF	TRBJ2-4	TRBV3-1	-	-
TGCGCCAGCAGCTTTAAGGTGCGGAGCACAGATACGCAGTATTTT	CASSFKVRSTDTQYF	TRBJ2-3	TRBV5-1	-	-
TGTGCCAGCAGCGTACAGGGCGGGGGTTCAGATACGCAGTATTTT	CASSVQGGGSDTQYF	TRBJ2-3	TRBV9	-	TRBD2
TGTGCCAGCAGCTTTGATCGAAAACCGAAGGGAGATACGCAGTATTTT	CASSFDRKPKGDTQYF	TRBJ2-3	TRBV7-9	-	-
TGTGCCAGCAGCCAAGATCCGGGCTCTAATGAAAAACTGTTTTTT	CASSQDPGSNEKLFF	TRBJ1-4	TRBV4-2	few	-
TGCGCCAGCAGCTTGGAAGCAGGGGGCAATGAGCAGTTCTTC	CASSLEAGGNEQFF	TRBJ2-1	TRBV5-1	-	TRBD1
TGCGCCAGCAGCCAATTCACGGGGGGGACTGATGGCTACACCTTC	CASSQFTGGTDGYTF	TRBJ1-2	TRBV4-1	few	-
TGCGCCAGCAGAGCCAGCCACTACGAGCAGTACTTC	CASRASHYEQYF	TRBJ2-7	TRBV5-1	few	-
TGTGCCAGCAGCGTAGCTGGGACCCTCCCCACGCAGTTCTTC	CASSVAGTLPTQFF	TRBJ2-1	TRBV9	-	-
TGCAGTGCTCGGACAGGGGCAGTCGAGCAGTACTTC	CSARTGAVEQYF	TRBJ2-7	TRBV20-1	-	TRBD1
TGTGCCAGCAGCAAGCGGACTTTGGGGTACGAGCAGTACTTC	CASSKRTLGYEQYF	TRBJ2-7	TRBV2	-	-
TGTGCCAGCACCCACGCGGGGGGAACAGATACGCAGTATTTT	CASTHAGGTDTQYF	TRBJ2-3	TRBV27	few	TRBD2
TGCAGTGCCCTACTTCCGGACAGGGTGGAGACCCAGTTCTTC	CSALLPDRVETQFF	TRBJ2-1	TRBV20-1	-	TRBD1
TGCGCCAGCAGTCCCTTCCGGAACACTGAAGCTTTCTTT	CASSPFRNTEAFF	TRBJ1-1	TRBV10-1	-	-
TGCAGTGCGCCCCATCTAGCGGGGGAAAGGAATGAGCAGTTCTTC	CSAPHLAGERNEQFF	TRBJ2-1	TRBV20-1	-	TRBD2
TGCGCCAGCAGCCAATTATGGCGTGACAAGTGGGAGACCCAGTACTTC	CASSQLWRDKWETQYF	TRBJ2-5	TRBV4-1	-	-
TGCAGCGTAACCCGGTCCAGCACAGATACGCAGTATTTT	CSVTRSSTDTQYF	TRBJ2-3	TRBV29-1	few	-
TGTGCCAGCAGCCCTTATTCGACAGAGAACTATGGCTACACCTTC	CASSPYSTENYGYTF	TRBJ1-2	TRBV11-1	-	-
TGCAGTGCTAGCGAAGAACTCTCCTACAATGAGCAGTTCTTC	CSASEELSYNEQFF	TRBJ2-1	TRBV20-1	few	-
TGTGCCAGCAGTGAACAGCGGGGCACAGATACGCAGTATTTT	CASSEQRGTDTQYF	TRBJ2-3	TRBV2	few	-